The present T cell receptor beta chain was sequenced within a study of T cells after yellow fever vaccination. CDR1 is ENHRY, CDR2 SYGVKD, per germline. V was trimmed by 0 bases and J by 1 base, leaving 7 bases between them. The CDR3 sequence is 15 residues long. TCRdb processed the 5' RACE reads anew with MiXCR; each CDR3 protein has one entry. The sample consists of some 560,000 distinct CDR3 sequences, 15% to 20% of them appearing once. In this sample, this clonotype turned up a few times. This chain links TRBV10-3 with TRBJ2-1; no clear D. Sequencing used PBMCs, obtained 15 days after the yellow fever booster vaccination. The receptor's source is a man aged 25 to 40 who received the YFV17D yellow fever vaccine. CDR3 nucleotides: TGTGCCATCAGTGAGTCGAAGGGATCCTACAATGAGCAGTTCTTC. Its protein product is CAISESKGSYNEQFF.